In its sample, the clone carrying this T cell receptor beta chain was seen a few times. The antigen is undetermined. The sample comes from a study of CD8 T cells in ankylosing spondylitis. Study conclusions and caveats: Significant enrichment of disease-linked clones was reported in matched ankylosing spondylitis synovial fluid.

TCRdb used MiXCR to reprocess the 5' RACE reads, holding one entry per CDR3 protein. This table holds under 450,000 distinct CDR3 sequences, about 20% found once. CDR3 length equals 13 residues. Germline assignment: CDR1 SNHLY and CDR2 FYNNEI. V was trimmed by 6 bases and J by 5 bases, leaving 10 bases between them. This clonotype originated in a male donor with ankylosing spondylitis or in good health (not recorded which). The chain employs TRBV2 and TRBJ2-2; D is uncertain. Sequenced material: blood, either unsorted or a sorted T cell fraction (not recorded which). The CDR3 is CASSKDLTGELFF. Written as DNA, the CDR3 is TGTGCCAGCAGCAAGGACCTTACCGGGGAGCTGTTTTTT.